A single sample gave rise to the 31 T cell receptor beta chains below, sequenced in a study of blood T cells in healthy people across ages. The second PCR ran about 6 to 11 cycles with a sample-barcoded 5' primer and J-beta primers. One entry per CDR3 protein, called by TCRdb with MiXCR from the 5' RACE reads. The table includes about 640,000 distinct CDR3 sequences, approximately 30% detected once. The sample was blood. The source is a woman of 80 years or more in good health.

This clonotype occurred many times. V is TRBV5-1 and J is TRBJ2-2; D not certain. The V gene's germline CDR1 is SGHRS and CDR2 YFSETQ. This CDR3 region has 14 residues. The germline V and J ends were trimmed by 1 base and 7 bases, with 11 bases remaining between them. As DNA, the CDR3 is TGCGCCAGCAGCTTGTACAGTGGTAACGGGGAGCTGTTTTTT. It encodes CASSLYSGNGELFF.

This sequence joins TRBV18 and TRBJ1-1, with D unresolved. Germline values: CDR1 KGHSH, CDR2 LQKENI. The CDR3 has 13 amino acids. Trimming took off 2 bases at V and 2 bases at J, with 6 bases between the two ends. CDR3 sequence reads: CASSPERNTEAFF. The CDR3 coding sequence is TGTGCCAGCTCACCAGAGAGAAACACTGAAGCTTTCTTT.

This clonotype was observed many times. A read error is possible here, since a much larger clone lies one base away. V and J are TRBV5-1 and TRBJ2-1; 10 bases are a match to TRBD2. The J call may be wrong; the DNA end is better matched by TRBJ2-7. CDR1 is SGHRS, CDR2 YFSETQ, per germline. The CDR3 spans 16 residues. In DNA form, the CDR3 reads TGCGCCAGCAGCTTAAGCGGGGGGGACCCCTACAATGAGCAGTACTTC. Encoded protein: CASSLSGGDPYNEQYF.

This clonotype was counted once. A much larger clone sits a single nucleotide away, making a read error possible. This is likely a read error, given that the CDR3 carries no conserved phenylalanine or tryptophan at its end. The chain combines TRBV20-1 with TRBJ1-5; 10 nucleotides match TRBD1. J was trimmed by 5 bases and V by 0 bases; bases with no gene match: 4. Germline lookup yields CDR1 DFQATT and CDR2 SNEGSKA (reference sequence). The CDR3 runs 15 residues. The CDR3 spells CSARDRTGGYQPQHC. The DNA of the CDR3 is TGCAGTGCTAGAGACAGGACAGGGGGTTATCAGCCCCAGCATTGT.

As to this clonotype: A junction boundary mismatches the germline segment, possibly from a read error. The chain is built from TRBV12-3 or TRBV12-4 and TRBJ2-3; 14 nucleotides match TRBD2. This CDR3 contains 19 residues. The DNA of the CDR3 is TGTGCCAGCAAGGGGACGGGACTAGCGGGGGTAACGAGCACAGATGCGCAGTATTTT. This codes for CASKGTGLAGVTSTDAQYF.

To note about this clonotype: A much larger clone is a single base away; this may be a read error. The DNA for the CDR3 is TGTGCCGGCAGCCGGGTTTCGCAGGGATTCACAGATACGCAGTATTTT. Translating it yields CAGSRVSQGFTDTQYF. V gene TRBV4-2 combines with J gene TRBJ2-3; D may be TRBD1 (5 bases). The germline CDR1 and CDR2 sequences are LGHNA and YNFKEQ. The length of the CDR3 is 16 residues.

To note about this clonotype: This may stem from a read error, because a much larger clone lies one nucleotide away. This chain connects TRBV29-1 to TRBJ2-5; D is undetermined. Germline-derived CDR1 and CDR2 are SQVTM and ANQGSEA. The CDR3 consists of 13 residues. Trimming removed 3 bases at V and 11 bases at J, with 19 bases between. The DNA for the CDR3 is TGCAGCGTTGATAGGGCCTTTCTCAATGAGCAGTACTTC. This sequence encodes CSVDRAFLNEQYF.

The chain joins TRBV7-2 to TRBJ2-4; maybe TRBD2 (5 bases). The end of the DNA fits TRBJ2-7 better, so the J call may be wrong. The CDR3 has 15 amino acids. CDR1 and CDR2 (germline): SGHTA, FQGNSA. The CDR3: CASSHRRTSGDEQYF. For the CDR3, the DNA is TGTGCCAGCAGCCATAGAAGGACGAGCGGTGACGAGCAGTACTTC.

This clonotype has ten or more counts. The chain has TRBV7-2 and TRBJ1-2; the D is unclear. The CDR3 is made up of 13 amino acids. Germline V gives CDR1 SGHTA, CDR2 FQGNSA. The V end was cut by 2 bases, the J end by 8 bases, with 12 bases between. The CDR3 protein is CASSLLHTNGYTF. For the CDR3, the DNA is TGTGCCAGCAGCTTATTACATACGAACGGCTACACCTTC.

The gene calls are TRBV5-1 and TRBJ2-5, with TRBD2 matching 7 bases. The junction had 19 bases not matched to a gene; V was cut back by 0 bases and J by 11 bases. Per the germline V gene, CDR1 is SGHRS and CDR2 is YFSETQ. This CDR3 region has 17 residues. The CDR3 DNA reads as TGCGCCAGCAGCTTGGACCCCCAAGCGGGAATCGGGAATGAGCAGTACTTC. Translated, it gives CASSLDPQAGIGNEQYF.

The chain recombines TRBV12-3 or TRBV12-4 with TRBJ1-3; D is unclear. V lost 3 bases and J lost 0, with 9 bases in between. The CDR3 runs to 15 residues. This CDR3 is CASSFRPPSGNTIYF. The CDR3 nucleotides read TGTGCCAGCAGTTTTAGGCCCCCCTCTGGAAACACCATATATTTT.

This CDR3 reads CASSPPTRGAFF. The CDR3 DNA is TGTGCCAGCAGTCCCCCGACCAGGGGGGCTTTCTTT. The chain is built from TRBV28 and TRBJ1-1; 7 nucleotides match TRBD1. J was trimmed by 11 bases and V by 5 bases; bases with no gene match: 8. Germline assignment: CDR1 MDHEN and CDR2 SYDVKM. This CDR3 has 12 residues. Full variable domain (remainder filled in from reference TRBV28 and TRBJ1-1): DVKVTQSSRYLVKRTGEKVFLECVQDMDHENMFWYRQDPGLGLRLIYFSYDVKMKEKGDIPEGYSVSREKKERFSLILESASTNQTSMYLCASSPPTRGAFFGQGTRLTVV.

This clonotype was counted many times. The chain joins TRBV7-6 to TRBJ2-6, with TRBD1 identical over 10 bases. The trim removed 3 bases at V and 8 bases at J, leaving 4 bases unmatched. This CDR3 is 15 amino acids long. CDR1 and CDR2 from the germline V gene are SGHVS and FNYEAQ. CDR3 loop: CASSLATGGPNVLTF. The CDR3 nucleotides read TGTGCCAGCAGCTTGGCGACAGGGGGCCCCAACGTCCTGACTTTC. Together with reference TRBV7-6 and TRBJ2-6, the CDR3 gives the full variable domain: GAGVSQSPRYKVTKRGQDVALRCDPISGHVSLYWYRQALGQGPEFLTYFNYEAQQDKSGLPNDRFSAERPEGSISTLTIQRTEQRDSAMYRCASSLATGGPNVLTFGAGSRLTVL.

The chain carries TRBV7-2 and TRBJ2-3, with 9 bases matching TRBD1. The V gene's germline CDR1 is SGHTA and CDR2 FQGNSA. The J segment lost 3 bases and the V segment lost 5 bases, leaving 3 bases of the junction unmatched. CDR3 length: 14 residues. CDR3 in DNA: TGTGCCAGCAGCATCGGGACAGGGACAGATACGCAGTATTTT. Amino acid sequence: CASSIGTGTDTQYF.

A note on this clonotype: A much larger clone is a single base away; this may be a read error. The CDR3 DNA is TGTGCCAGCGGTGAAGCCCGCGGTTTCCCTGACAGTAATGAGCAGTTCTTC. It translates to CASGEARGFPDSNEQFF. The V gene is TRBV6-1, the J gene TRBJ2-1; possible D gene TRBD1, 5 bases. Germline V lookup: CDR1 MNHNS, CDR2 SASEGT. CDR3 length equals 17 residues.

This clonotype has a count of ten or more. CDR3 sequence reads: CASRSPGQGAEQYF. DNA of the CDR3: TGTGCCAGCAGGAGTCCGGGACAGGGTGCCGAGCAGTACTTC. The V and J genes are TRBV12-3 or TRBV12-4 and TRBJ2-7; 9 bases agree with TRBD1. There are 14 residues in the CDR3. With 6 bases clipped from V and 6 bases from J, the junction kept 9 bases outside the gene matches.

This clonotype was seen a handful of times. The V gene is TRBV5-6, the J gene TRBJ1-4; the D gene is possibly TRBD1 (6 bases). This CDR3 comprises 13 residues. Trimming cost V 6 bases and J 6 bases, with 12 bases left between them. Germline V gene sequence: CDR1 SGHDT, CDR2 YYEEEE. CDR3 sequence reads: CASTWGPDEKLFF. CDR3 bases: TGTGCCAGCACCTGGGGGCCCGATGAAAAACTGTTTTTT.

This clonotype was detected many times. Here the CDR3 reads CATSGRSGTGYNEQFF. CDR3 nucleotides: TGTGCCACCAGTGGTCGATCCGGGACAGGCTACAATGAGCAGTTCTTC. The chain links TRBV24-1 to TRBJ2-1; TRBD1 aligns across 8 bases. CDR3 size: 16 residues. Per the germline V gene, CDR1 is KGHDR and CDR2 is SFDVKD. V dropped 5 bases and J dropped 3; count of bases not matched to a gene: 8.

Concerning this clonotype: Being one base from a much bigger clone, this may be a read error. The chain couples TRBV2 to TRBJ2-6; 8 bases map to TRBD1. The length of the CDR3 is 16 residues. The germline V gene has CDR1 SNHLY and CDR2 FYNNEI. The CDR3 bases are TGTGCCAGCAGTGACAGGGGGCTTTCTGGGACCAACGTCCTGACTTTC. Its translation is CASSDRGLSGTNVLTF.

This clonotype was counted at least ten times. This chain uses TRBV9 with TRBJ2-3; 11 positions agree with TRBD2. This CDR3 contains 14 residues. Germline CDR1 is SGDLS and CDR2 is YYNGEE. The ends lost 1 base at V and 6 bases at J; junction bases unmatched: 1. The CDR3 sequence is CASSVLAGGDTQYF. CDR3 DNA sequence: TGTGCCAGCAGCGTACTAGCGGGGGGTGATACGCAGTATTTT.

This clonotype was counted once. V is TRBV10-3 and J is TRBJ2-5, with 7 positions matching TRBD1. The CDR3 sequence is 11 residues long. The V gene end was trimmed by 4 bases and the J gene end by 11 bases; junction bases not matched to a gene: 4. CDR1 is ENHRY, CDR2 SYGVKD, per germline. The CDR3, as DNA: TGTGCCATCAGTGCACAGGGGCAGCAGTACTTC. It translates to CAISAQGQQYF.

This clonotype was seen many times. This sequence joins TRBV6-5 and TRBJ2-7; D possibly corresponds to TRBD1 (6 bases). The length of the CDR3 is 15 residues. V dropped 2 bases and J dropped 9 bases, with 20 bases sitting between them. The germline V gene has CDR1 MNHEY and CDR2 SVGAGI. The CDR3: CASSYKLDRTQGQYF. The CDR3 coding sequence is TGTGCCAGCAGTTACAAACTGGACAGAACCCAGGGGCAGTACTTC.

This clonotype has ten or more counts. V and J are TRBV11-2 and TRBJ2-1; D gene unclear. Per the germline V gene, CDR1 is SGHAT and CDR2 is FQNNGV. V was cut by 9 bases and J by 5 bases, with 23 bases left in between. The CDR3 totals 16 residues. DNA for the CDR3: TGTGCCAGTACCACAGATTCTGTCTTAAAAAACAATGAGCAGTTCTTC. This codes for CASTTDSVLKNNEQFF.

In regard to this clonotype: This sequence may be a read error, since a much larger clone differs from it by one base. The chain is built from TRBV5-1 and TRBJ2-6; tentative D call: TRBD2 (6 bases). The germline gives CDR1 SGHRS, CDR2 YFSETQ. The CDR3 covers 15 residues. DNA of the CDR3: TGCGCCAGCAGCTTAGGGGACTCTAGGGCCAACGTCCTGACTTTC. It is translated as CASSLGDSRANVLTF. The full variable domain, rest sourced from reference TRBV5-1 and TRBJ2-6, is KAGVTQTPRYLIKTRGQQVTLSCSPISGHRSVSWYQQTPGQGLQFLFEYFSETQRNKGNFPGRFSGRQFSNSRSEMNVSTLELGDSALYLCASSLGDSRANVLTFGAGSRLTVL.

This clonotype was observed once. The chain uses TRBV27 and TRBJ2-2; D is ambiguous. This CDR3 has 14 amino acids. The germline CDR1 and CDR2 sequences are MNHEY and SMNVEV (reference sequence). V lost 6 bases to trimming and J lost 4 bases, with 12 bases between them. CDR3 residues: CASRPSSVTGELFF. The CDR3 DNA sequence: TGTGCCAGCAGGCCCTCCTCGGTCACCGGGGAGCTGTTTTTT.

The rearrangement joins TRBV20-1 to TRBJ1-1, with 9 nucleotides matching TRBD1. The CDR3 is 12 amino acids. CDR1 is DFQATT and CDR2 is SNEGSKA in the germline V gene (reference sequence). V lost 7 bases and J lost 4; bases outside the gene matches: 4. The CDR3 nucleotides read TGCAGTGTTGAGACAGGGGGCACTGAAGCTTTCTTT. Amino acids: CSVETGGTEAFF.

In its sample, this clonotype was seen many times. The chain combines TRBV5-1 with TRBJ2-7; maybe TRBD1 (6 bases). The CDR3 extends over 16 amino acids. Per germline, CDR1 SGHRS and CDR2 YFSETQ. The V and J ends lost 0 bases and 4 bases respectively, with 17 bases between them. The CDR3, as DNA: TGCGCCAGCAGCTTGGAAGCAGGGACAAGTATGTACGAGCAGTACTTC. It codes for CASSLEAGTSMYEQYF.

This clonotype occurred many times. Since a much larger clone is just one base distant, this may be a read error. The gene calls are TRBV10-3 and TRBJ2-5; 7 bases match TRBD2. The CDR3 is 17 amino acids. The ends lost 0 bases at V and 11 bases at J; junction bases unmatched: 18. The germline V gene has CDR1 ENHRY and CDR2 SYGVKD. CDR3 loop: CAISESGGSITYNEQYF. For the CDR3, the DNA is TGTGCCATCAGTGAGTCGGGGGGGTCAATTACGTACAATGAGCAGTACTTC.

The chain carries TRBV10-3 and TRBJ2-4; D possibly corresponds to TRBD2 (6 bases). With the DNA end fitting TRBJ2-7 better, the J assignment may be wrong. Per the germline V gene, CDR1 is ENHRY and CDR2 is SYGVKD. CDR3 size: 16 residues. CDR3 residues: CAISEGGGKSSYEQYF. The CDR3 region has the DNA TGTGCCATCAGTGAAGGTGGCGGGAAAAGCTCCTACGAGCAGTACTTC.

Worth noting for this clonotype: At one end the junction does not follow the germline gene, possibly because of a read error. The J gene is TRBJ2-3, the V gene TRBV12-3 or TRBV12-4, with 8 bases lining up with TRBD1. The CDR3 covers 15 residues. The CDR3 loop is CASSLRTGRTDMEYF. The DNA of the CDR3 is TGTGCCAGCAGTCTAAGGACAGGGAGAACAGATATGGAGTATTTC.

Concerning this clonotype itself: At one end, the junction sequence differs from germline, possibly due to a read error. The chain uses TRBV11-2 and TRBJ2-1; 13 bases map to TRBD2. This CDR3 spans 16 amino acids. Germline lookup yields CDR1 SGHAT and CDR2 FQNNGV. CDR3 in DNA: TGTGCCAGCAGCCCCGACCGACTAGCGGGAGGCAATGGGCAGTTCTTC. Residues: CASSPDRLAGGNGQFF.